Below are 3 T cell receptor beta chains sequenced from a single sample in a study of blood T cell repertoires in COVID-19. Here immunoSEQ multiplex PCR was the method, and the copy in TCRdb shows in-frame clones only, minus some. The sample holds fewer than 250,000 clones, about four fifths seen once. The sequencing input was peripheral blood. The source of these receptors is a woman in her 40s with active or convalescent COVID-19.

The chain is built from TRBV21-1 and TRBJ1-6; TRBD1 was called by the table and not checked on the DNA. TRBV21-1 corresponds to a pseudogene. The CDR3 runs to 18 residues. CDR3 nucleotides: TGTGCCAGCAGCACAACCCGGGGGACAGGGACCTATAATTCACCCCTCCACTTT. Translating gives CASSTTRGTGTYNSPLHF.

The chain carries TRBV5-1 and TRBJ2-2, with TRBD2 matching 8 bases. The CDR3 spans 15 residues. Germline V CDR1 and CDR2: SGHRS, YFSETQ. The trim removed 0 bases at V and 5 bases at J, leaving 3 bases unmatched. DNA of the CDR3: TGCGCCAGCAGCTTGGGAGGGACTAGGACCGGGGAGCTGTTTTTT. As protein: CASSLGGTRTGELFF.

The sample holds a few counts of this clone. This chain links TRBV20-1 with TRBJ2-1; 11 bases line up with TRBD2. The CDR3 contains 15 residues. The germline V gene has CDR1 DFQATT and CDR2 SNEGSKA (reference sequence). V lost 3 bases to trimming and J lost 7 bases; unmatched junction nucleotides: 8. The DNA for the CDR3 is TGCAGTGCTAGTGCTCTAGCGGGAGGTAGGAATGAGCAGTTCTTC. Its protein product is CSASALAGGRNEQFF.